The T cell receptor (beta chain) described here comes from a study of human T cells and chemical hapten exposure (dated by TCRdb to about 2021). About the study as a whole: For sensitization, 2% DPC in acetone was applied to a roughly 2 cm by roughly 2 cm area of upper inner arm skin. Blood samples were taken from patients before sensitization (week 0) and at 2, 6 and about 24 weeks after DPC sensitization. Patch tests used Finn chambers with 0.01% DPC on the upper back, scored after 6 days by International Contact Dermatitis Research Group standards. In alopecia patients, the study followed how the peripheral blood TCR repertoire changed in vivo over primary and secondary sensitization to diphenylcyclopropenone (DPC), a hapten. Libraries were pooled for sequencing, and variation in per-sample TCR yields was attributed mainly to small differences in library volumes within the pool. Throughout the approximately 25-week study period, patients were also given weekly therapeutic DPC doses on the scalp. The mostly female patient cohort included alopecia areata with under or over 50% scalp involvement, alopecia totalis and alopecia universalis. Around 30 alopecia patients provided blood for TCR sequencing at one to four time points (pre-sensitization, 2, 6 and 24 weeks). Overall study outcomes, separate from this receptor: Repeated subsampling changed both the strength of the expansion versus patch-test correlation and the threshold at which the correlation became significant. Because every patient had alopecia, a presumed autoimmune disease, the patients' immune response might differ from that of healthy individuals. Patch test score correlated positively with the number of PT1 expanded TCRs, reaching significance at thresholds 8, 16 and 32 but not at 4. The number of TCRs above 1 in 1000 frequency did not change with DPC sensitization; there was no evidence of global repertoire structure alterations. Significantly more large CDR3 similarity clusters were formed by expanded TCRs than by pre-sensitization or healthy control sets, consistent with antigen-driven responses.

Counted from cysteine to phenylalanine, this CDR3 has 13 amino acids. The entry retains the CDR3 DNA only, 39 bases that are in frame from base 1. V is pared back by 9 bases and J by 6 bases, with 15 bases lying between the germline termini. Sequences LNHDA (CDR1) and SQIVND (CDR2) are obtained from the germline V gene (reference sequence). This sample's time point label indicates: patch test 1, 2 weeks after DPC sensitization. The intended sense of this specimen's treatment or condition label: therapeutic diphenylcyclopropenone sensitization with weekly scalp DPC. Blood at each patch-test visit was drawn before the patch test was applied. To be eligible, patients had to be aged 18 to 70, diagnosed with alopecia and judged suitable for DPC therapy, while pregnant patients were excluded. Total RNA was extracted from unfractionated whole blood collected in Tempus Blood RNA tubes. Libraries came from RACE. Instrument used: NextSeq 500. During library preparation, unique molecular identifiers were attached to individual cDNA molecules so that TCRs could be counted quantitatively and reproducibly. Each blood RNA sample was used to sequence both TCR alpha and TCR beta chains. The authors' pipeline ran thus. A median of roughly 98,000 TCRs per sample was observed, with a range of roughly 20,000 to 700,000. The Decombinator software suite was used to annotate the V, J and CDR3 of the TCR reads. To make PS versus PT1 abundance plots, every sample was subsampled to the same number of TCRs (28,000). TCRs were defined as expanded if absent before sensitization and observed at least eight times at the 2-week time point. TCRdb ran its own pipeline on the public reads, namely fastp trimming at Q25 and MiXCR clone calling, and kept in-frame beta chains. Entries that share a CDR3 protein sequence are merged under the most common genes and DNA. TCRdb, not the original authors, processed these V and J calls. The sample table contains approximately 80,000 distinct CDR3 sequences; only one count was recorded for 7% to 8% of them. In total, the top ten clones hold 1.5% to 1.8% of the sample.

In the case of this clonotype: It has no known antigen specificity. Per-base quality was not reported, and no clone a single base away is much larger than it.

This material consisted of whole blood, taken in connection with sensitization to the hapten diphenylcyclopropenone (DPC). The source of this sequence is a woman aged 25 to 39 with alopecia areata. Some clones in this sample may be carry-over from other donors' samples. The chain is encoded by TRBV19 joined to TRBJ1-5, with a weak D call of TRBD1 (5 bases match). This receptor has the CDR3 CASSEGFGQPQHF. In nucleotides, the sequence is TGTGCCAGCTCCGAGGGGTTCGGTCAGCCCCAGCATTTT.